This TCR beta chain comes out of a study of blood T cells in healthy people across ages. Looking at the study overall: For every two T cells, template switching captured about one barcoded beta molecule.

This CDR3 contains 13 residues. CDR1 is DFQATT, CDR2 SNEGSKA, per germline (reference sequence). In regard to this clonotype: Its antigen remains unknown. The junction departs from the called germline gene at one end, perhaps through a read error.

In each sample, at least 6.5 million PBMCs were isolated. The authors ran a second PCR of 7 to 11 cycles using a sample-barcoded 5' primer and a J-beta primer mix. A single record per CDR3 protein comes from TCRdb applying MiXCR to the 5' RACE reads. The data show roughly 1,700,000 distinct CDR3 sequences, with roughly 28% seen just once and roughly 8.2% held by the top ten. Study conclusions and caveats: Long-lived donors exceeded aged donors in naive CD4+ cells and diversity.

This TCR was sampled from a woman aged 30 to 39 in good health. The sequenced sample consisted of blood. This sequence joins TRBV20-1 and TRBJ2-1, with D maybe TRBD1 (6 bases). CDR3 in DNA: TGCAATGCTATCAGACAGGCCTCCGATGAGCAGTTCTTC. Translation gives CNAIRQASDEQFF.